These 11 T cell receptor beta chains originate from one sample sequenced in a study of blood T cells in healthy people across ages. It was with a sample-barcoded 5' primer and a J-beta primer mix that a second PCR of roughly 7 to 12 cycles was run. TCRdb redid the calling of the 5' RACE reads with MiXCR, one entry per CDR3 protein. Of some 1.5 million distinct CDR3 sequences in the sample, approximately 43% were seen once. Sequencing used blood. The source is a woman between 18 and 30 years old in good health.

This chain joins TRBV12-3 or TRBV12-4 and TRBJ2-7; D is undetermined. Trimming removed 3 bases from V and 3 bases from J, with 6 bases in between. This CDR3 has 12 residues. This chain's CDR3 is CASSFMGYEQYF. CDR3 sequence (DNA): TGTGCCAGCAGTTTTATGGGCTACGAGCAGTACTTC.

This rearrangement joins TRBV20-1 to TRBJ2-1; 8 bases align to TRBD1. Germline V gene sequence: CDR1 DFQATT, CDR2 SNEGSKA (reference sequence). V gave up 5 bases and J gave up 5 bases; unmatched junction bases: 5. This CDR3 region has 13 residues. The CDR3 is CSAPDRANNEQFF. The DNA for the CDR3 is TGCAGTGCTCCGGACAGGGCTAACAATGAGCAGTTCTTC.

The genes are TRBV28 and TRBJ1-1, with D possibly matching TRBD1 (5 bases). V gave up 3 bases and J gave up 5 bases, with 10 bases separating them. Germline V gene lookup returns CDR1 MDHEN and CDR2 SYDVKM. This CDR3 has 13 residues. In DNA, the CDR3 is TGTGCCAGCAGTTTGGGGGAATTGACTGAAGCTTTCTTT. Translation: CASSLGELTEAFF.

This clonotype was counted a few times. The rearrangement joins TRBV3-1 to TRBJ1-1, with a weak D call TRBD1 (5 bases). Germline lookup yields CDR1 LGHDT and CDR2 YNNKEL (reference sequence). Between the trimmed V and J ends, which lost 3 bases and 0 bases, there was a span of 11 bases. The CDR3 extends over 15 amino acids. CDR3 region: CASSHRDGVNTEAFF. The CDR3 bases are TGTGCCAGCAGCCATCGGGACGGGGTGAACACTGAAGCTTTCTTT.

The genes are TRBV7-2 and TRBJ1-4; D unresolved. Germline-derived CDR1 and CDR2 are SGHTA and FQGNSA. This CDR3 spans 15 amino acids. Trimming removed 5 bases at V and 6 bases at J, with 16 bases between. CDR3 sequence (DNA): TGTGCCAGCAGCCCCTTTGGATTGAGGGATGAAAAACTGTTTTTT. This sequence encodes CASSPFGLRDEKLFF.

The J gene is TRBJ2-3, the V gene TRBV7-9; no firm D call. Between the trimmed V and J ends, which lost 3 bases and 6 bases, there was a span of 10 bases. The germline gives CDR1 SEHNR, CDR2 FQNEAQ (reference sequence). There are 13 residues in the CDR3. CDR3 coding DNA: TGTGCCAGCAGCTTCGAAAACTCCGATACGCAGTATTTT. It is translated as CASSFENSDTQYF.

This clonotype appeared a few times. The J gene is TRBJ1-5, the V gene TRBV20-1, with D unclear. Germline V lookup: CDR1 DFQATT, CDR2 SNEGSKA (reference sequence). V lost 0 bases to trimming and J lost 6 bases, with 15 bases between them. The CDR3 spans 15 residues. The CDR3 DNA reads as TGCAGTGCTAGAGATGCGCAGGCTCGCAGTCAGCCCCAGCATTTT. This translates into CSARDAQARSQPQHF.

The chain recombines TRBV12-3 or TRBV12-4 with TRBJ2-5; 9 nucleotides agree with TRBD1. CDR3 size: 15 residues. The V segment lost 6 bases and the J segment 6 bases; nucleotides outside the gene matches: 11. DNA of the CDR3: TGTGCCAGCAGCACGACCGGGACAGGGATGAAGACCCAGTACTTC. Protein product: CASSTTGTGMKTQYF.

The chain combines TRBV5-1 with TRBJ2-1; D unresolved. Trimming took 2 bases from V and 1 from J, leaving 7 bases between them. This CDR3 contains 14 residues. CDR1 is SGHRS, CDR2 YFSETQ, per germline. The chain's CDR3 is CASSFSYSYNEQFF. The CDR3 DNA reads TGCGCCAGCAGCTTTTCCTATTCCTACAATGAGCAGTTCTTC.

CDR3 coding DNA: TGTGCCAGCAGCGGGGAGGTGTGGCGATCGGGCGAAAAACTGTTTTTT. Its protein product is CASSGEVWRSGEKLFF. The J gene is TRBJ1-4, the V gene TRBV3-1; D is unclear. There are 16 residues in the CDR3. The germline CDR1 and CDR2 sequences are LGHDT and YNNKEL (reference sequence). V lost 5 bases to trimming and J lost 8 bases, with 21 bases between them.

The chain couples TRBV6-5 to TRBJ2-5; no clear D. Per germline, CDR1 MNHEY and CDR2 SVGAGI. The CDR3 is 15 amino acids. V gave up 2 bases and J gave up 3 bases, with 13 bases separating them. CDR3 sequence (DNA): TGTGCCAGCAGTTACCCCAGAGAAGGGAAAGAGACCCAGTACTTC. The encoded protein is CASSYPREGKETQYF.